The clone carrying this TCR beta chain has ten or more counts. Its antigen is undetermined. This sample is part of a study of T-cell reconstitution after alpha-beta-depleted transplantation in children. The study, taken as a whole, reports: Surviving recipient T cells and thymic progenitors underlay high day-60 TCRbeta diversity in some patients. Several hundred rapidly expanded clones from non-depleted graft cells reportedly supplied alpha-beta T cells about two months post-transplant.

The TCRbeta library incorporated unique molecular identifiers. Using its own MiXCR run on the PCR reads, TCRdb lists one record per CDR3 protein. The sample carries around 52,000 distinct CDR3 sequences, 5.5% to 7.5% recorded once. Trimming left V 2 bases short and J 10 bases short, with 18 bases between. This CDR3 region has 15 residues. The germline V gene has CDR1 KGHSH and CDR2 LQKENI. This rearrangement joins TRBV18 to TRBJ2-1; D gene ambiguous. This clonotype was sampled from a female patient aged 2 to 10 who had a stem cell transplant for aplastic anemia, so the T cells may come from the graft donor. The sample was PBMCs, mostly from graft donor cells, taken 60 days after TCRalphabeta/CD19-depleted stem cell transplant. CDR3 sequence: CASSPTADSLREQFF. The CDR3 DNA is TGTGCCAGCTCACCAACGGCCGATTCGCTTCGAGAGCAGTTCTTC.